The 20 T cell receptor beta chains given below trace back to one sample, sequenced in a study of vaccination and CD4 T cells after COVID-19. Regarding treatment: approximately nine-day PBMC culture with coronavirus spike peptide pools or control peptides (ViraFEST assay). Sequence data for DNA of cultured CD4+ T cells were generated by the Oncomine TCR Beta short-read assay. TCRdb re-analysed the PCR reads in MiXCR, keeping a single row per CDR3 protein. Of 15,000 to 16,000 distinct CDR3 sequences in the sample, 73% were seen once. No antigen has been identified for these receptors. The specimen sequenced was CD4+ T cells from blood, cultured in vitro. The origin of the receptors is a human donor who had recovered from COVID-19.

The J gene is TRBJ2-3, the V gene TRBV7-2, with 9 nucleotides matching TRBD1. This CDR3 comprises 16 residues. CDR1 SGHTA and CDR2 FQGNSA come from the germline V gene. The junction had 9 bases not matched to a gene; V was cut back by 5 bases and J by 3 bases. CDR3 DNA: TGTGCCAGCAGCGGGACAGGGAGGGGTGGAACAGATACGCAGTATTTT. This translates into CASSGTGRGGTDTQYF.

J is TRBJ2-7 and V is TRBV6-2 or TRBV6-3; 11 bases are a match to TRBD2. CDR1 and CDR2 (germline): MNHEY, SVGEGT. The CDR3 is 14 residues long. J was trimmed by 1 base and V by 5 bases; bases with no gene match: 1. The chain's CDR3 is CASSRLAGSYEQYF. DNA for the CDR3: TGTGCCAGCAGTCGACTAGCGGGATCCTACGAGCAGTACTTC.

V and J are TRBV19 and TRBJ2-7, with TRBD2 identical over 10 bases. J lost 4 bases, V lost 5 bases, and 5 bases had no gene match. The CDR3 consists of 14 residues. Germline V gene sequence: CDR1 LNHDA, CDR2 SQIVND (reference sequence). The CDR3 loop is CASSQREGLYEQYF. In DNA form, the CDR3 reads TGTGCCAGTAGTCAGCGGGAGGGCCTTTACGAGCAGTACTTC.

This chain joins TRBV20-1 and TRBJ2-2, with D possibly matching TRBD1 (6 bases). V was trimmed by 0 bases and J by 6 bases, leaving 20 bases between them. From germline, CDR1 is DFQATT and CDR2 SNEGSKA (reference sequence). The CDR3 has 17 residues. CDR3 DNA: TGCAGTGCTAGAGATCAGGGGACGGGGACGATCCCCGGGGAGCTGTTTTTT. Translated, it gives CSARDQGTGTIPGELFF.

This chain joins TRBV28 and TRBJ1-2; D is uncertain. This CDR3 comprises 18 residues. V lost 2 bases, J lost 4 bases, and 23 bases lay in between. Germline assignment: CDR1 MDHEN and CDR2 SYDVKM. The CDR3 nucleotides are TGTGCCAGCAGTTTAGATCGGCTTGGTGAGGGTGGGAGCTATGGCTACACCTTC. The encoded protein is CASSLDRLGEGGSYGYTF.

The V gene is TRBV27, the J gene TRBJ1-1, with D hard to call. The ends were cut back, 2 bases at V and 5 bases at J, with 18 bases in the middle. Germline CDR1 reads MNHEY; CDR2 reads SMNVEV (reference sequence). The CDR3 consists of 16 residues. CDR3 loop: CASSLRKGLRGTEAFF. The CDR3 DNA reads TGTGCCAGCAGTTTAAGAAAAGGTCTCCGGGGTACTGAAGCTTTCTTT.

V and J are TRBV27 and TRBJ1-2; D may be TRBD1 (5 bases). Per the germline V gene, CDR1 is MNHEY and CDR2 is SMNVEV (reference sequence). The V gene lost 4 bases and the J gene lost 2 bases, with 14 bases spanning the gap. The CDR3 runs to 15 residues. The CDR3 DNA reads TGTGCCAGCAGTTCAGCTCGACGACAGAACTATGGCTACACCTTC. Protein sequence: CASSSARRQNYGYTF.

V gene TRBV28 combines with J gene TRBJ1-1; D remains ambiguous. In germline, CDR1 is MDHEN, CDR2 SYDVKM. The length of the CDR3 is 11 residues. V was trimmed by 5 bases and J by 10 bases, leaving 11 bases between them. The DNA of the CDR3 is TGTGCCAGCAGTGCGGCCCGAGGAGCTTTCTTT. Amino acids: CASSAARGAFF.

The chain couples TRBV20-1 to TRBJ1-6; no clear D gene. V lost 3 bases and J lost 9, with 12 bases in between. Germline values: CDR1 DFQATT, CDR2 SNEGSKA (reference sequence). The CDR3 covers 13 residues. CDR3 amino acids: CSARSGIGSPLHF. CDR3 bases: TGCAGTGCTAGGTCCGGGATTGGTTCACCCCTCCACTTT.

The chain has TRBV15 and TRBJ1-5; D unresolved. V was pared by 3 bases and J by 9 bases, with 21 bases between. The CDR3 extends over 16 amino acids. Germline CDR1 reads LNHNV; CDR2 reads YYDKDF (reference sequence). CDR3 sequence (DNA): TGTGCCACCAGCAGGCCCCCAATTATAGGCCCGGGGCCCCAGCATTTT. It codes for CATSRPPIIGPGPQHF.

The chain carries TRBV19 and TRBJ1-5; D is undetermined. Trimming took off 4 bases at V and 1 base at J, with 11 bases between the two ends. Germline-derived CDR1 and CDR2 are LNHDA and SQIVND (reference sequence). The CDR3 runs to 15 residues. The CDR3 region is CASSREGRSNQPQHF. The CDR3 DNA sequence: TGTGCCAGTAGTAGGGAGGGAAGGAGCAATCAGCCCCAGCATTTT.

J is TRBJ2-6 and V is TRBV15; 7 positions agree with TRBD1. CDR3 length equals 16 residues. Unmatched junction bases numbered 6, after V lost 5 bases and J lost 2 bases. The germline V gene encodes CDR1 LNHNV and CDR2 YYDKDF (reference sequence). The DNA of the CDR3 is TGTGCCACCAGCCTACAGGGGACAGCTGGGGCCAACGTCCTGACTTTC. Translated: CATSLQGTAGANVLTF.

Judged by abundance, this clonotype is medium-sized (0.01 to 0.1%). The chain uses TRBV5-1 and TRBJ1-1; TRBD1 aligns across 7 bases. The CDR3 spans 14 residues. Germline V gene data show CDR1 as SGHRS and CDR2 as YFSETQ. V gave up 5 bases and J gave up 1 base; unmatched junction bases: 5. In DNA form, the CDR3 reads TGCGCCAGCAGAACAGGGGAAGCGAACACTGAAGCTTTCTTT. It translates to CASRTGEANTEAFF.

The J gene is TRBJ2-1, the V gene TRBV7-3; tentatively, D is TRBD1 (6 bases). The CDR3 runs to 16 residues. V lost 0 bases to trimming and J lost 9 bases, with 18 bases between them. Germline assignment: CDR1 SGHTA and CDR2 FQGTGA. The CDR3: CASSLTGTPTMGEQFF. In DNA form, the CDR3 reads TGTGCCAGCAGCTTAACAGGGACACCTACAATGGGTGAGCAGTTCTTC.

This chain uses TRBV7-8 with TRBJ1-3; D gene uncertain. Per the germline V gene, CDR1 is SGHVS and CDR2 is FQNEAQ. Trimming removed 5 bases from V and 2 bases from J, with 10 bases in between. This CDR3 is 14 amino acids long. The CDR3 DNA is TGTGCCAGCAGCCAACACAGAACTGGAAACACCATATATTTT. Protein product: CASSQHRTGNTIYF.

The chain couples TRBV20-1 to TRBJ2-7; D possibly corresponds to TRBD2 (6 bases). CDR1 is DFQATT, CDR2 SNEGSKA, per germline (reference sequence). V lost 6 bases, J lost 0 bases, and 15 bases lay in between. The CDR3 loop spans 14 amino acids. The CDR3 is CSAAYSGYSYEQYF. The CDR3 coding sequence is TGCAGTGCCGCGTATAGCGGTTACTCCTACGAGCAGTACTTC.

This clonotype was observed a few times. The J gene is TRBJ2-5, the V gene TRBV20-1, with D unclear. The length of the CDR3 is 14 residues. Germline V gives CDR1 DFQATT, CDR2 SNEGSKA (reference sequence). Trimming took off 2 bases at V and 1 base at J, with 11 bases between the two ends. The chain's CDR3 is CSARRPQAQETQYF. The CDR3 region has the DNA TGCAGTGCTAGAAGGCCGCAGGCCCAAGAGACCCAGTACTTC.

The rearrangement uses TRBV6-2 or TRBV6-3 and TRBJ2-3; 11 bases align to TRBD2. Unmatched junction bases numbered 4, after V lost 6 bases and J lost 2 bases. The CDR3 runs to 15 residues. Germline assignment: CDR1 MNHEY and CDR2 SVGEGT. This CDR3 reads CASRKLAGATDTQYF. The CDR3 DNA sequence: TGTGCCAGCAGGAAACTAGCGGGGGCCACAGATACGCAGTATTTT.

This clonotype has just a few counts. The CDR3 loop is CSATQGFGTEAFF. CDR3 nucleotide sequence: TGCAGTGCTACACAGGGCTTTGGCACTGAAGCTTTCTTT. The rearrangement joins TRBV20-1 to TRBJ1-1; tentative D call: TRBD1 (6 bases). Germline V gene sequence: CDR1 DFQATT, CDR2 SNEGSKA (reference sequence). V shed 4 bases and J shed 4 bases, with 13 bases lying between them. The CDR3 totals 13 residues.

The gene calls are TRBV15 and TRBJ2-5, with 10 bases fitting TRBD2. The CDR3 spans 17 residues. Trimming at V came to 1 base and at J to 5 bases, leaving 10 bases not matched to a gene. Germline CDR1 LNHNV, CDR2 YYDKDF (reference sequence). CDR3 loop: CATSRGLAGPGGETQYF. The CDR3 coding sequence is TGTGCCACCAGCAGAGGACTAGCGGGTCCAGGTGGGGAGACCCAGTACTTC.